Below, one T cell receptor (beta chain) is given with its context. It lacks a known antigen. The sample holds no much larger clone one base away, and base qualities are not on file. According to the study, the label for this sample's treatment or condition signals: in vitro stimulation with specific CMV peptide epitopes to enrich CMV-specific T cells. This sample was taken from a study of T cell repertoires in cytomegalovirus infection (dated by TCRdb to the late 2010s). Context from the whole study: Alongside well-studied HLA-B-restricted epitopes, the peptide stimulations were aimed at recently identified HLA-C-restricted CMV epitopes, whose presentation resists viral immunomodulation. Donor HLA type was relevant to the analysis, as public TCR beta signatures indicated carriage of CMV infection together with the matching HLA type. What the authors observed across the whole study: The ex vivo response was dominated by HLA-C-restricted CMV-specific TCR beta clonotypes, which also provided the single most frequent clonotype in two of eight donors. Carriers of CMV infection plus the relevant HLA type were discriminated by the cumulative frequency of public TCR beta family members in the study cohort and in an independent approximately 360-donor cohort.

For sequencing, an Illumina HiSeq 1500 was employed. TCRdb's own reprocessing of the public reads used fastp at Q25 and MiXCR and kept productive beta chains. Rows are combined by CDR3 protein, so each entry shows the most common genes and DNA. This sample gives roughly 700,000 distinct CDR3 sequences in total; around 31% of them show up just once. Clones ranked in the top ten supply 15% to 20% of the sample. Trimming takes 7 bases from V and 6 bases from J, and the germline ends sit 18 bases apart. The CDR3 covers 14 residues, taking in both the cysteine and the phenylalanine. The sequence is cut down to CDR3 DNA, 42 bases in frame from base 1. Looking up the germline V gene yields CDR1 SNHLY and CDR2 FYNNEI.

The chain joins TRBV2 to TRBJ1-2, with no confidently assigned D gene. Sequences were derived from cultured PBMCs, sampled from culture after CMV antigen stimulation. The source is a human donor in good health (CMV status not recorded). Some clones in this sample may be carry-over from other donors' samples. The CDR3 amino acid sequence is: CASTAILVSNGYTF. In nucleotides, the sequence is TGTGCCAGCACCGCCATTCTTGTGAGCAATGGCTACACCTTC.